A selection of T cell receptor beta chains follows, all from one sample in a study of OX40 agonist ivuxolimab in advanced cancers. TCRdb's copy holds only in-frame clones and misses some; the assay was immunoSEQ multiplex PCR. The repertoire holds around 66,000 clones, approximately 90% seen once, with 18% in the top ten. Source: CD4+ or CD8+ T cells sorted from blood, taken in a trial of the OX40 agonist ivuxolimab. The receptors derive from an adult with an advanced solid tumor such as melanoma, head and neck, liver or kidney cancer. The conserved cysteine and the conserved F or W are not part of the CDR3 here.

J: TRBJ1-5
V: TRBV6-5
CDR3: ASSYGQGNQPQH

J: TRBJ1-5
V: TRBV5-4
CDR3: ASSQSDNQPQH

J: TRBJ2-1
V: TRBV27
CDR3: ASRWTAEYNEQF

J: TRBJ2-3
V: TRBV11-2
CDR3: ASSLASGGGSTDTQY

J: TRBJ2-7
V: TRBV6-1
CDR3: ASSAFSGVSYEQY

J: TRBJ2-3
V: TRBV27
CDR3: ASSRHTSTDTQY

J: TRBJ2-7
V: TRBV10-3
CDR3: AIGDREGHEQY

J: TRBJ1-5
V: TRBV6-1
CDR3: ASMGTGDQPQH

J: TRBJ1-6
V: TRBV9
CDR3: ASSPHQGFNSPLH

J: TRBJ2-3
V: TRBV13
CDR3: ASTHSGTSGTDTQY